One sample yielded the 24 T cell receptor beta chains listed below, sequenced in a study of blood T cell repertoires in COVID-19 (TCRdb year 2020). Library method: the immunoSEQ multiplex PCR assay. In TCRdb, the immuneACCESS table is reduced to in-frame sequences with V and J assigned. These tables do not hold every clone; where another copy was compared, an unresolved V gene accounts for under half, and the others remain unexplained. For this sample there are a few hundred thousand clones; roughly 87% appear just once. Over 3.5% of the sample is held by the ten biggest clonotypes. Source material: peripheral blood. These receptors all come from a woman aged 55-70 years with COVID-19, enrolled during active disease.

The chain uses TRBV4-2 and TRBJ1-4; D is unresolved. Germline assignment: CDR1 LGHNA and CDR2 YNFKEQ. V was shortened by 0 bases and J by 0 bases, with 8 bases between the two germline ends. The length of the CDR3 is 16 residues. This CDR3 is CASSQDLASTNEKLFF. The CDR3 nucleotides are TGTGCCAGCAGCCAAGATCTAGCTTCAACTAATGAAAAACTGTTTTTT.

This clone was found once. Here the CDR3 DNA reads TGTGCCAGCAGCTTAGAGGGGACAGCCACAGATACGCAGTATTTT. As protein: CASSLEGTATDTQYF. The chain has TRBV7-6 and TRBJ2-3; 7 bases map to TRBD1. Germline V gene lookup returns CDR1 SGHVS and CDR2 FNYEAQ. CDR3 length: 15 residues. V shed 1 base, J shed 2 bases, and the junction held 3 bases outside the gene matches.

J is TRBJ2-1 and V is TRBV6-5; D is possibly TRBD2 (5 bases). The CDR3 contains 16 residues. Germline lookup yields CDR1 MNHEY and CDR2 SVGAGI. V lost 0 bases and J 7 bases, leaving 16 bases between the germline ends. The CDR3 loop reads CASSYSESGISNEQFF. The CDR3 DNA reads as TGTGCCAGCAGTTACTCAGAATCGGGGATCTCAAATGAGCAGTTCTTC.

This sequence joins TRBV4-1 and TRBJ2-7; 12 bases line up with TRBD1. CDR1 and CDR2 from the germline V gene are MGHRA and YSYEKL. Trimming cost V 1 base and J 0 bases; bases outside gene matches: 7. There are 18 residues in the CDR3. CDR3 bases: TGCGCCAGCAGCCAAGCGGGGACAGGGGGCGACCTCTCCTACGAGCAGTACTTC. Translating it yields CASSQAGTGGDLSYEQYF.

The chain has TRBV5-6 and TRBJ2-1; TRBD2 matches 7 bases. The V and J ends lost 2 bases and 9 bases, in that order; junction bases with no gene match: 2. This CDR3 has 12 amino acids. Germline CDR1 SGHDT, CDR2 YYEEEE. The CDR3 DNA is TGTGCCAGCAGCTTACCGGGAGGTGAGCAGTTCTTC. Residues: CASSLPGGEQFF.

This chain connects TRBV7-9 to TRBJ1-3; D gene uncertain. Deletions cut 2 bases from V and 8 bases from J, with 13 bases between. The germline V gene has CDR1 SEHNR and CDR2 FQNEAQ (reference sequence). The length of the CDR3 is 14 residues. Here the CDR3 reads CASSLSVSGDTIYF. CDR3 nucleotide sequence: TGTGCCAGCAGCTTATCTGTCAGCGGTGACACCATATATTTT.

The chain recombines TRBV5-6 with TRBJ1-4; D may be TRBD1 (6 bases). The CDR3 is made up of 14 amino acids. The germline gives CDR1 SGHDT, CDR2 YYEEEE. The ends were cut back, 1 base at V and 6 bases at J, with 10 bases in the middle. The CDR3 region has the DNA TGTGCCAGCAGCTTGACAGGGCAGTATGAAAAACTGTTTTTT. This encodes CASSLTGQYEKLFF.

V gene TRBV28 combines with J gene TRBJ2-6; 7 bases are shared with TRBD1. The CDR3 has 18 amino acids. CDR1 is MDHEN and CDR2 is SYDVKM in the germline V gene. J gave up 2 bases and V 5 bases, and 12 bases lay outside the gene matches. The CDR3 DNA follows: TGTGCCAGCAGTATGACAGGGATTAAATCTCCTGGGGCCAACGTCCTGACTTTC. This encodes CASSMTGIKSPGANVLTF.

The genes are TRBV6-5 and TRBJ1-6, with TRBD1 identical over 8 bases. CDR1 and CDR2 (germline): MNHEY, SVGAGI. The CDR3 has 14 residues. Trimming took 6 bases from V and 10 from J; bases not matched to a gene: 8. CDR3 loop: CASSPDRVRSPLHF. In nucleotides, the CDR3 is TGTGCCAGCAGCCCGGACAGGGTCAGGTCACCCCTCCACTTT.

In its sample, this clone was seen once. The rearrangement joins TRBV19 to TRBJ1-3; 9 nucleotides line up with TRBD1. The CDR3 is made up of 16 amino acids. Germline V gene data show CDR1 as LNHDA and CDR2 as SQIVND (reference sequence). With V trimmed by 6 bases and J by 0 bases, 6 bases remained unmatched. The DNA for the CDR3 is TGTGCCAGTAGAATGGGGACAGGGAACTCTGGAAACACCATATATTTT. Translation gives CASRMGTGNSGNTIYF. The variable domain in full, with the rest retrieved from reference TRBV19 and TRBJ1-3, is DGGITQSPKYLFRKEGQNVTLSCEQNLNHDAMYWYRQDPGQGLRLIYYSQIVNDFQKGDIAEGYSVSREKKESFPLTVTSAQKNPTAFYLCASRMGTGNSGNTIYFGEGSWLTVV.

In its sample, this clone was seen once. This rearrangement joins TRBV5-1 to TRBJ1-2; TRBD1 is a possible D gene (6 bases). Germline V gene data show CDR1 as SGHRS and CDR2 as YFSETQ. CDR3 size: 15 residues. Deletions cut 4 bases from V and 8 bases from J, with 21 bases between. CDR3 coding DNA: TGCGCCAGCAGCCCCGGAGGCCCAGGGGATGGCGGCTACACCTTC. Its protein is CASSPGGPGDGGYTF.

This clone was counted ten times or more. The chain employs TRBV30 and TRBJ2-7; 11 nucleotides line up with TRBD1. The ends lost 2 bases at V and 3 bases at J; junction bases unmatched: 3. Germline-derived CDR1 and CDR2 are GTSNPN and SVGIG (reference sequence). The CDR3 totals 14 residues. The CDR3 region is CAWSQGQGDYEQYF. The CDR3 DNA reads TGTGCCTGGAGTCAGGGACAGGGGGACTACGAGCAGTACTTC.

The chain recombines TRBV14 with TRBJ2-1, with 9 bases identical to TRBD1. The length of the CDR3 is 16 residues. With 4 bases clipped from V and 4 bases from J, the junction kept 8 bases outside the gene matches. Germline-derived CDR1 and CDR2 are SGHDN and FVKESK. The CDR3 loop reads CASSRRRDRDYNEQFF. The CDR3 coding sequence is TGTGCCAGCAGCCGTCGCCGGGACAGGGATTACAATGAGCAGTTCTTC.

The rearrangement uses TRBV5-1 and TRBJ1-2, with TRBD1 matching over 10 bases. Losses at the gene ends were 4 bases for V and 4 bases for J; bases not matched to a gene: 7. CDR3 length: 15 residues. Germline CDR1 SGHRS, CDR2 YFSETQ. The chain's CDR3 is CASSTSTGGVYGYTF. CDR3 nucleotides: TGCGCCAGCAGCACCTCGACAGGGGGCGTCTATGGCTACACCTTC.

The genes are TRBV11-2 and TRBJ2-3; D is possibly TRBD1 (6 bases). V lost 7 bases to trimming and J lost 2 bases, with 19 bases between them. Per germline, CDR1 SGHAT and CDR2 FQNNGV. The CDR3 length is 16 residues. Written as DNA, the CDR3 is TGTGCCAGCACCACAGAAGGACAGTTAATCACAGATACGCAGTATTTT. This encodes CASTTEGQLITDTQYF.

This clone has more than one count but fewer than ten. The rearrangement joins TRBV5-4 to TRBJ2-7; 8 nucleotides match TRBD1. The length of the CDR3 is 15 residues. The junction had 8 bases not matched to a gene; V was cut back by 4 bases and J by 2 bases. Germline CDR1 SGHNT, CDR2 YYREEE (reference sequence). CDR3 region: CASSTTGTGTYEQYF. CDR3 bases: TGTGCCAGCAGCACAACCGGGACAGGTACCTACGAGCAGTACTTC.

CDR3 DNA: TGTGCCAGCAGTTCCCCCGGGGGAGTGGGTAATTCACCCCTCCACTTT. It encodes CASSSPGGVGNSPLHF. This chain joins TRBV6-5 and TRBJ1-6; D is perhaps TRBD1 (5 bases). Germline CDR1 MNHEY, CDR2 SVGAGI. The V end was cut by 4 bases, the J end by 6 bases, with 16 bases between. The CDR3 covers 16 residues.

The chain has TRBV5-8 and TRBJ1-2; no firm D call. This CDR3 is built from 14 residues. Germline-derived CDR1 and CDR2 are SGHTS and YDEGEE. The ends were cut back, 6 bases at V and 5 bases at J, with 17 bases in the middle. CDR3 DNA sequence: TGTGCCAGCACCTCTAGAGAGGTGGAGTATGGCTACACCTTC. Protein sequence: CASTSREVEYGYTF.

The CDR3: CASSTLRDIEYGYTF. The CDR3 nucleotides read TGTGCCAGTAGTACCCTCCGGGACATCGAGTATGGCTACACCTTC. The J gene is TRBJ1-2, the V gene TRBV19, with D tentatively TRBD1 (6 bases). Germline V lookup: CDR1 LNHDA, CDR2 SQIVND (reference sequence). The CDR3 has 15 residues. V was pared by 4 bases and J by 5 bases, with 17 bases between.

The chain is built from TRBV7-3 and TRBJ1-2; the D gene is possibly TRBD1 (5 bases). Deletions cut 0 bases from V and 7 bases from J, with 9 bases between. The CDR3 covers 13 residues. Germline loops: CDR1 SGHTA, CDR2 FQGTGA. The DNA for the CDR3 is TGTGCCAGCAGCTTAACCGGGGGAACTGGCTACACCTTC. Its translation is CASSLTGGTGYTF. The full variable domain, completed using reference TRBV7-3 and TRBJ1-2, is GAGVSQTPSNKVTEKGKYVELRCDPISGHTALYWYRQSLGQGPEFLIYFQGTGAADDSGLPNDRFFAVRPEGSVSTLKIQRTERGDSAVYLCASSLTGGTGYTFGSGTRLTVV.

The CDR3 here is CASSQVLRGRFGYTF. Here the CDR3 DNA reads TGTGCCAGCAGCCAAGTCCTAAGGGGGCGATTTGGCTACACCTTC. The chain uses TRBV3-1 (or the pseudogene TRBV3-2) and TRBJ1-2, with 7 bases aligning to TRBD1. Germline V gene sequence: CDR1 LGHDT, CDR2 YNNKEL (reference sequence). This CDR3 spans 15 amino acids. V dropped 1 base and J dropped 7; count of bases not matched to a gene: 9.

This CDR3 is CASSQGAETQYF. DNA of the CDR3: TGTGCCAGCAGTCAGGGGGCAGAGACCCAGTACTTC. The chain uses TRBV12-3 or TRBV12-4 and TRBJ2-5, with 8 bases aligning to TRBD1. This CDR3 has 12 residues. V trimming: 5 bases; J trimming: 4 bases; junction bases outside the gene matches: 0.

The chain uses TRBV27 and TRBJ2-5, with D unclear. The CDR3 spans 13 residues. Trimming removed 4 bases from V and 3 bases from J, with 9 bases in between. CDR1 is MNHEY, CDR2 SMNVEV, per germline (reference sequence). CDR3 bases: TGTGCCAGCAGTTCGAGGATCAAAGAGACCCAGTACTTC. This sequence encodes CASSSRIKETQYF.

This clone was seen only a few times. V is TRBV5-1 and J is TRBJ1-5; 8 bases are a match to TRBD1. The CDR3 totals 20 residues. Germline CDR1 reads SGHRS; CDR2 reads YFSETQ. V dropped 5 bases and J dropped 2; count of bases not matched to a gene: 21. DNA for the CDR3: TGCGCCAGCAGTTTGAGACCCGGGACAGGCGTTACTGGGGGCAATCAGCCCCAGCATTTT. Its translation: CASSLRPGTGVTGGNQPQHF.